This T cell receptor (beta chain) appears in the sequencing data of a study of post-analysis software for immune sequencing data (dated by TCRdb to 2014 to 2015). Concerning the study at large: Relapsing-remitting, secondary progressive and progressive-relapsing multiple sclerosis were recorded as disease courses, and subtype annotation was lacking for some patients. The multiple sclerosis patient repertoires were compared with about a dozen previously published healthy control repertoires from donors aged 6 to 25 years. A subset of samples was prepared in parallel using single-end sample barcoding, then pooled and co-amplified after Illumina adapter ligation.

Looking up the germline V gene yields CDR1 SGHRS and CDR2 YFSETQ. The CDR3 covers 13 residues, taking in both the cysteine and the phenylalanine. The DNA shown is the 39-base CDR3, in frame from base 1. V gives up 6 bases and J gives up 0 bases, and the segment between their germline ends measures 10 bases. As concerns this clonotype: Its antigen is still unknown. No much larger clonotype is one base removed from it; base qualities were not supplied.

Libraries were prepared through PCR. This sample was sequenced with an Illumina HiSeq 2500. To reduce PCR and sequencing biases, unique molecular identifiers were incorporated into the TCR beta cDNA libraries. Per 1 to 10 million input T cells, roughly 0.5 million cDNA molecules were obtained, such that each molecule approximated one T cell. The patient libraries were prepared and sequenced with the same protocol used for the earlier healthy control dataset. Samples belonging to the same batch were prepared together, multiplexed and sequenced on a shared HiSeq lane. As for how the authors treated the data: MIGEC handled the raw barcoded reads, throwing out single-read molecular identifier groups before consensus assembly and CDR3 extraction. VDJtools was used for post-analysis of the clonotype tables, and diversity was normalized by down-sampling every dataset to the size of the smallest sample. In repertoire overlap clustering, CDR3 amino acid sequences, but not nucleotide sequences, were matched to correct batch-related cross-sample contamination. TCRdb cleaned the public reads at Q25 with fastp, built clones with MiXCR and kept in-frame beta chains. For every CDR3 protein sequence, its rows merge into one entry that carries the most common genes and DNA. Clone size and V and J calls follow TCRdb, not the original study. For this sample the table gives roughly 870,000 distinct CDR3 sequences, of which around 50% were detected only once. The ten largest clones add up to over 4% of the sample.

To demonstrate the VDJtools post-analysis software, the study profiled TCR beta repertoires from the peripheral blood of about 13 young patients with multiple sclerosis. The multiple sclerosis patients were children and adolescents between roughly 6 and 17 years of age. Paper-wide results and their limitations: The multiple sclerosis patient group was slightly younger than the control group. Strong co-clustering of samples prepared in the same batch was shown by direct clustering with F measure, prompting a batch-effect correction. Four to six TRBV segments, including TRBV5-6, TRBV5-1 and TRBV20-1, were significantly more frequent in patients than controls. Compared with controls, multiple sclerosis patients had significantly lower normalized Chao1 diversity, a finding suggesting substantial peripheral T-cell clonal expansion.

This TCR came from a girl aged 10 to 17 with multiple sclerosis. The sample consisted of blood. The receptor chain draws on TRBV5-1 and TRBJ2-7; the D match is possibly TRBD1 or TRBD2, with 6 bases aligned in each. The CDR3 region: CASTGATSYEQYF. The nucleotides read TGCGCCAGCACGGGGGCCACCTCCTACGAGCAGTACTTC.